The sequence of this T cell receptor (beta chain) was determined in a study of T cells in Graves' hyperthyroidism and ophthalmopathy. Regions amplified from RNA transcripts were the TCR beta CDR3 regions. Using the HTBI primer set, a first-round RT-PCR was run on the TCR CDR3. In TCRdb, the multiplex PCR reads were re-called with MiXCR into one record per CDR3 protein. The table has some 350,000 distinct CDR3 sequences, approximately 16% seen once; the top ten hold approximately 19%. The length of the CDR3 is 14 residues. Trimming cost V 2 bases and J 8 bases; bases outside gene matches: 8. The germline CDR1 and CDR2 sequences are MNHEY and SVGEGT.

The receptor was isolated from a woman aged 55-69 years with Graves' ophthalmopathy. The chain employs TRBV6-2 or TRBV6-3 and TRBJ1-2; 7 bases fit TRBD1. The sequenced sample consisted of blood. The CDR3 here is CASSYGTAWAGYTF. Written as DNA, the CDR3 is TGTGCCAGCAGTTACGGGACAGCCTGGGCGGGCTACACCTTC.